These 13 T cell receptor beta chains share one sample of origin, sequenced in a study of blood T cell repertoires in COVID-19. Assay used: immunoSEQ multiplex PCR; TCRdb lists only in-frame clones, some missing. The sample includes some 120,000 clones, around four fifths of them seen just once. The specimen was peripheral blood. All receptors come from a man older than 75 with active or convalescent COVID-19.

This clone turned up a few times. The J gene is TRBJ1-5, the V gene TRBV28, with D tentatively TRBD1 (5 bases). CDR3 length equals 13 residues. Between the trimmed V and J ends, which lost 7 bases and 7 bases, there was a span of 14 bases. Germline-derived CDR1 and CDR2 are MDHEN and SYDVKM. The CDR3: CASNRVRDQPQHF. The CDR3 bases are TGTGCCAGCAATAGGGTGCGGGACCAGCCCCAGCATTTT. The full variable domain, completed using reference TRBV28 and TRBJ1-5, is DVKVTQSSRYLVKRTGEKVFLECVQDMDHENMFWYRQDPGLGLRLIYFSYDVKMKEKGDIPEGYSVSREKKERFSLILESASTNQTSMYLCASNRVRDQPQHFGDGTRLSIL.

The V gene is TRBV5-1, the J gene TRBJ1-1; TRBD1 matches at 7 bases. The germline V gene encodes CDR1 SGHRS and CDR2 YFSETQ. With V trimmed by 3 bases and J by 5 bases, 7 bases remained unmatched. CDR3 length equals 14 residues. The CDR3 here is CASSSGTASTEAFF. For the CDR3, the DNA is TGCGCCAGCAGCTCCGGGACAGCCTCGACTGAAGCTTTCTTT.

This clone was detected only a few times. The V and J genes are TRBV7-9 and TRBJ2-7; 9 nucleotides match TRBD1. V was pared by 5 bases and J by 7 bases, with 6 bases of the junction left unmatched. The germline V gene has CDR1 SEHNR and CDR2 FQNEAQ (reference sequence). The CDR3 sequence is 13 residues long. This CDR3 reads CASSRTGVEEQYF. In nucleotides, the CDR3 is TGTGCCAGCAGCCGGACAGGGGTTGAAGAGCAGTACTTC.

The chain joins TRBV10-3 to TRBJ2-7; TRBD1 matches 8 bases. Germline V gene lookup returns CDR1 ENHRY and CDR2 SYGVKD. This CDR3 region has 14 residues. The J segment lost 3 bases and the V segment lost 4 bases, leaving 5 bases of the junction unmatched. The CDR3 protein is CAISGLDRDYEQYF. The CDR3 DNA sequence: TGTGCCATCAGTGGGTTGGACAGGGACTACGAGCAGTACTTC.

The chain carries TRBV5-1 and TRBJ2-1, with no clear D. The germline V and J ends were trimmed by 0 bases and 3 bases, with 10 bases remaining between them. The V gene's germline CDR1 is SGHRS and CDR2 YFSETQ. The CDR3 has 15 amino acids. The CDR3 DNA reads TGCGCCAGCAGCTTGGGTCAGTGGAGCTACAATGAGCAGTTCTTC. It translates to CASSLGQWSYNEQFF.

CDR3 loop: CASRVAGAQAGDTQYF. The CDR3 DNA reads TGTGCCAGCAGGGTAGCGGGGGCGCAGGCTGGAGATACGCAGTATTTT. V usage is TRBV27 and J usage is TRBJ2-3; 9 bases fit TRBD2. The CDR3 spans 16 residues. Germline values: CDR1 MNHEY, CDR2 SMNVEV (reference sequence). After removal of 6 bases from V and 5 bases from J, the junction contained 12 bases not matched to a gene.

This chain uses TRBV18 with TRBJ2-7; possibly TRBD1 for D (6 bases). Germline CDR1 and CDR2: KGHSH and LQKENI. The CDR3 spans 16 residues. Trimming stripped 6 bases from V and 2 bases from J, with 20 bases between. The CDR3 is CASSRTGPGATYEQYF. DNA of the CDR3: TGTGCCAGCTCTCGAACAGGCCCAGGGGCTACCTACGAGCAGTACTTC.

The V gene is TRBV19, the J gene TRBJ2-2, with D maybe TRBD2 (6 bases). The V end was cut by 7 bases, the J end by 7 bases, with 16 bases between. The germline gives CDR1 LNHDA, CDR2 SQIVND (reference sequence). The CDR3 has 14 residues. For the CDR3, the DNA is TGTGCCAGTACCCCGGGCGGGGTAGGCGGGGAGCTGTTTTTT. Protein product: CASTPGGVGGELFF.

V usage is TRBV15 and J usage is TRBJ2-1, with 9 bases fitting TRBD1. The CDR3 length is 15 residues. The trim removed 3 bases at V and 7 bases at J, leaving 7 bases unmatched. Germline CDR1 reads LNHNV; CDR2 reads YYDKDF (reference sequence). CDR3 nucleotides: TGTGCCACCAGCAGGGGGGGACAGGGTACTAATGAGCAGTTCTTC. Translating it yields CATSRGGQGTNEQFF.

The chain recombines TRBV19 with TRBJ2-7; no definite D call. Trimming removed 1 base at V and 3 bases at J, with 16 bases between. Per the germline V gene, CDR1 is LNHDA and CDR2 is SQIVND (reference sequence). The CDR3 has 16 residues. This CDR3 reads CASSIVSDPGYYEQYF. CDR3 nucleotide sequence: TGTGCCAGTAGTATAGTTTCAGATCCTGGTTACTACGAGCAGTACTTC.

V usage is TRBV4-3 and J usage is TRBJ1-4; 9 positions match TRBD1. V lost 4 bases and J lost 7; bases outside the gene matches: 10. CDR1 is LGHNA, CDR2 YSLEER, per germline. The CDR3 loop spans 16 amino acids. The CDR3 spells CASSRQPGTGLEKLFF. CDR3 nucleotide sequence: TGCGCCAGCAGCCGCCAGCCCGGGACAGGGCTTGAAAAACTGTTTTTT.

The chain couples TRBV29-1 to TRBJ2-3; TRBD2 matches 13 bases. Germline assignment: CDR1 SQVTM and CDR2 ANQGSEA. This CDR3 has 15 residues. V dropped 7 bases and J dropped 1; count of bases not matched to a gene: 5. In DNA, the CDR3 is TGCAGCGCTGCCGGGACTAGCGGGGGCACAGATACGCAGTATTTT. It codes for CSAAGTSGGTDTQYF.

The chain links TRBV5-1 to TRBJ2-2, with TRBD2 matching 9 bases. Germline assignment: CDR1 SGHRS and CDR2 YFSETQ. V shed 1 base and J 7 bases; nucleotides not matched to a gene: 5. CDR3 length: 15 amino acids. CDR3 in DNA: TGCGCCAGCAGCTTGTGCGGGGGGGCCGTCGGGGAGCTGTTTTTT. It codes for CASSLCGGAVGELFF.